A single sample is the source of the 5 T cell receptor beta chains below, sequenced in a study of blood T cell repertoires in COVID-19. TCRdb's copy holds only in-frame clones and misses some; the assay was immunoSEQ multiplex PCR. The profile shows approximately 73,000 clones, roughly 86% of them singletons. The sample taken for sequencing was peripheral blood. These receptors were collected from a woman aged 55-69 years with acute or convalescent COVID-19.

The chain has TRBV12-3 or TRBV12-4 and TRBJ2-5; 8 bases map to TRBD2. The CDR3 spans 13 residues. V was pared by 5 bases and J by 9 bases, with 8 bases of the junction left unmatched. CDR3 region: CASSDGGVRSQYF. The CDR3 DNA reads as TGTGCCAGCAGTGACGGGGGGGTCCGGTCCCAGTACTTC.

This clone is deemed large. This chain joins TRBV12-3 or TRBV12-4 and TRBJ1-2; D gene uncertain. Trimming left V 3 bases short and J 7 bases short, with 9 bases between. This CDR3 has 12 amino acids. CDR3 nucleotide sequence: TGTGCCAGCAGTTTGGGTGCGGGTGGCTACACCTTC. The encoded protein is CASSLGAGGYTF.

In this sample, this clone turned up a few times. The rearrangement uses TRBV27 and TRBJ2-3; TRBD2 matches at 7 bases. The CDR3 contains 16 residues. The V gene's germline CDR1 is MNHEY and CDR2 SMNVEV (reference sequence). V lost 6 bases to trimming and J lost 0 bases; unmatched junction nucleotides: 9. The CDR3 nucleotides read TGTGCCAGCAGCCCCTCGGCGGGAGAGAGCACAGATACGCAGTATTTT. This translates into CASSPSAGESTDTQYF.

The chain employs TRBV7-9 and TRBJ1-1; unclear D gene. Trimming took 7 bases from V and 4 from J, leaving 10 bases between them. The CDR3 covers 12 residues. Germline-derived CDR1 and CDR2 are SEHNR and FQNEAQ (reference sequence). The CDR3 region is CASNDPSTEAFF. In DNA form, the CDR3 reads TGTGCCAGCAACGATCCGAGCACTGAAGCTTTCTTT.

The chain joins TRBV28 to TRBJ1-2, with TRBD1 as a possible D gene (6 bases). CDR1 is MDHEN, CDR2 SYDVKM, per germline. Between the trimmed V and J ends, which lost 10 bases and 6 bases, there was a span of 18 bases. The CDR3 sequence is 13 residues long. The CDR3 bases are TGTGCCATCCGACAGGCCCTAATTAATGGCTACACCTTC. This translates into CAIRQALINGYTF.